This T cell receptor beta chain comes out of a study of CD8+ T cells in alopecia areata. Extracted RNA was reverse transcribed into cDNA, the sequencing template. The method was immunoSEQ multiplex PCR; TCRdb's version includes in-frame clones alone and lacks a portion of them. Counted here are about 210,000 clones, about two fifths occurring once; the ten biggest clones make up about 0.48%. Findings and caveats of the study: Tofacitinib did not eliminate many expanded lesional clones from scalp or blood.

Notes on this clone: Its specificity is unknown.

Treatment described: oral pan-JAK inhibitor, 5-10 mg twice daily. The TCR originated in a human donor with alopecia areata. Sequencing was performed on CD4+ T cells sorted from blood, taken at roughly week 30, from a patient treated with tofacitinib.

The CDR3 DNA sequence: TGTGCCAGCAGAGAGGACCTAGCAAGGGCGGAGACCCAGTACTTC. Translating gives CASREDLARAETQYF. The rearrangement uses TRBV7-8 and TRBJ2-5; D is possibly TRBD2 (5 bases). This CDR3 has 15 amino acids. The germline V gene has CDR1 SGHVS and CDR2 FQNEAQ. The V end was cut by 6 bases, the J end by 5 bases, with 19 bases between.